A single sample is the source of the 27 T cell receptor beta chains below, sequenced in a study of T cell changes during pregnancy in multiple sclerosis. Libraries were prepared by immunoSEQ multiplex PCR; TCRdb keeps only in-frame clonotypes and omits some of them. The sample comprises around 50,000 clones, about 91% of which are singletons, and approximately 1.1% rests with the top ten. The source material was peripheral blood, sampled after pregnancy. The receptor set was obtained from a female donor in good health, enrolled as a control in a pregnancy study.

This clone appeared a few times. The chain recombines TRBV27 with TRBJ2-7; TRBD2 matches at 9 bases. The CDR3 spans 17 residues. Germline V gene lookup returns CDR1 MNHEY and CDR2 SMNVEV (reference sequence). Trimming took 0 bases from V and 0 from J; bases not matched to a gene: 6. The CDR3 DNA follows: TGTGCCAGCAGTTTATCAAGGACTAGCGCAAGCTCCTACGAGCAGTACTTC. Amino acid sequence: CASSLSRTSASSYEQYF.

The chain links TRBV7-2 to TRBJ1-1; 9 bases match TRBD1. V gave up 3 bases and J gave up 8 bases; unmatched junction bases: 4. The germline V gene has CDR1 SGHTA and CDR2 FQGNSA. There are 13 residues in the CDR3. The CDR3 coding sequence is TGTGCCAGCAGCTTTAGGACAGGGGTGGAAGCTTTCTTT. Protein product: CASSFRTGVEAFF. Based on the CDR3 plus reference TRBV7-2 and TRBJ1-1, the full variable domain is GAGVSQSPSNKVTEKGKDVELRCDPISGHTALYWYRQSLGQGLEFLIYFQGNSAPDKSGLPSDRFSAERTGGSVSTLTIQRTQQEDSAVYLCASSFRTGVEAFFGQGTRLTVV.

CDR3 DNA: TGTGCCAGTAGTCCTAGCGGGGGGGAGCCGTTCAATGAGCAGTTCTTC. This gives the protein CASSPSGGEPFNEQFF. The chain employs TRBV19 and TRBJ2-1; 12 bases are shared with TRBD2. The length of the CDR3 is 16 residues. V trimming: 5 bases; J trimming: 6 bases; junction bases outside the gene matches: 8. Germline assignment: CDR1 LNHDA and CDR2 SQIVND (reference sequence).

Written as DNA, the CDR3 is TGTGCCATCAGTGTCGAGGGTCTGAACACTGAAGCTTTCTTT. Translating gives CAISVEGLNTEAFF. V usage is TRBV10-3 and J usage is TRBJ1-1; D remains ambiguous. The CDR3 spans 14 residues. The ends were cut back, 4 bases at V and 0 bases at J, with 9 bases in the middle. Germline V gives CDR1 ENHRY, CDR2 SYGVKD.

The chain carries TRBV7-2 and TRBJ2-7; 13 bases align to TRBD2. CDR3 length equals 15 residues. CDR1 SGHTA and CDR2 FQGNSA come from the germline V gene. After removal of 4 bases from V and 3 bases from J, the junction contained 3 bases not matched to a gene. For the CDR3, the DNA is TGTGCCAGCAGCTGGACTAGCGGGAGCTTCTACGAGCAGTACTTC. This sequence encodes CASSWTSGSFYEQYF. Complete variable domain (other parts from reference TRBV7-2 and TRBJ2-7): GAGVSQSPSNKVTEKGKDVELRCDPISGHTALYWYRQSLGQGLEFLIYFQGNSAPDKSGLPSDRFSAERTGGSVSTLTIQRTQQEDSAVYLCASSWTSGSFYEQYFGPGTRLTVT.

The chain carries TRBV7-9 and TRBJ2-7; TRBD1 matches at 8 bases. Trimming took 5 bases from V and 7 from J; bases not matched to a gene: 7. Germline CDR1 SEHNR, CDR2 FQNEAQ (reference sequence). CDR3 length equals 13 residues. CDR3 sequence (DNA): TGTGCCAGCAGCATATGGGACAGGCGGGAGCAGTACTTC. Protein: CASSIWDRREQYF.

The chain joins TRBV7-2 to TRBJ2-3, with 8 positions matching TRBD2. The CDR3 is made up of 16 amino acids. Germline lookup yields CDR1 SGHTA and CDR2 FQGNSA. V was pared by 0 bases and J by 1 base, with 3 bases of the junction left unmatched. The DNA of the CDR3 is TGTGCCAGCAGCTTAGCGGTGGGACTAGGCACAGATACGCAGTATTTT. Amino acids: CASSLAVGLGTDTQYF. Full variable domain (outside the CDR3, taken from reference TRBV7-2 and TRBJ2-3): GAGVSQSPSNKVTEKGKDVELRCDPISGHTALYWYRQSLGQGLEFLIYFQGNSAPDKSGLPSDRFSAERTGGSVSTLTIQRTQQEDSAVYLCASSLAVGLGTDTQYFGPGTRLTVL.

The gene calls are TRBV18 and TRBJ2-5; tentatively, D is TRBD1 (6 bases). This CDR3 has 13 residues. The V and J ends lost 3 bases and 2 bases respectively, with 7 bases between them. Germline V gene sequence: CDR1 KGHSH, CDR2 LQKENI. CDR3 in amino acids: CASSPTGQETQYF. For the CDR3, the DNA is TGTGCCAGCTCACCGACAGGTCAAGAGACCCAGTACTTC.

The CDR3 bases are TGTGCCAGCAGCTTGGGCGGCCGGTTGAACACTGAAGCTTTCTTT. Encoded protein: CASSLGGRLNTEAFF. V usage is TRBV5-6 and J usage is TRBJ1-1; D is undetermined. V gave up 0 bases and J gave up 0 bases, with 9 bases separating them. This CDR3 has 15 amino acids. Germline-derived CDR1 and CDR2 are SGHDT and YYEEEE.

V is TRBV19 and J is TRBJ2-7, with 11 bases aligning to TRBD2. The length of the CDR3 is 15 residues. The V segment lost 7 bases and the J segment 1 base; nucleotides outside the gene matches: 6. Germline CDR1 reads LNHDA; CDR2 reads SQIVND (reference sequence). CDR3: CASTGTSGGSYEQYF. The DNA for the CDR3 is TGTGCCAGTACCGGGACTAGCGGAGGGTCCTACGAGCAGTACTTC.

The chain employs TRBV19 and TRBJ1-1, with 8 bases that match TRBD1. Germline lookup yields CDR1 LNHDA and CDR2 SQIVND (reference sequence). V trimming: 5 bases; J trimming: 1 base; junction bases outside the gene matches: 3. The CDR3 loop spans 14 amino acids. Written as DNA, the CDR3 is TGTGCCAGTAGTTCAGACAGGGGGAACACTGAAGCTTTCTTT. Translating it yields CASSSDRGNTEAFF.

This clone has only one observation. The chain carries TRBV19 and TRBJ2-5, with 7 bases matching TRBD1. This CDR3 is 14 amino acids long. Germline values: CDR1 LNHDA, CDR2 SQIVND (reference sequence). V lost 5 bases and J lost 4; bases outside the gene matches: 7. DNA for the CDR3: TGTGCCAGTAGTCCGCAGGGGGATCGAGAGACCCAGTACTTC. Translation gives CASSPQGDRETQYF.

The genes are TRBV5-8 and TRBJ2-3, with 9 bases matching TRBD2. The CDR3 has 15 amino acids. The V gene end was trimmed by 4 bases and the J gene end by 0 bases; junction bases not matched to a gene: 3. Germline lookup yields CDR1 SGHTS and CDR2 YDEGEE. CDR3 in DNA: TGTGCCAGCAGCCGGGGACTAGCAAGCACAGATACGCAGTATTTT. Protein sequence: CASSRGLASTDTQYF.

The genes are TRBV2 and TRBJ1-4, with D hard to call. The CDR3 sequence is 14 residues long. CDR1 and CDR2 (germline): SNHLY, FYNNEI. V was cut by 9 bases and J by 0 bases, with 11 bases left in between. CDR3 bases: TGTGCCAGTATAAGAGCCTCAACTAATGAAAAACTGTTTTTT. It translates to CASIRASTNEKLFF. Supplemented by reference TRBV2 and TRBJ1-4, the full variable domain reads EPEVTQTPSHQVTQMGQEVILRCVPISNHLYFYWYRQILGQKVEFLVSFYNNEISEKSEIFDDQFSVERPDGSNFTLKIRSTKLEDSAMYFCASIRASTNEKLFFGSGTQLSVL.

The DNA of the CDR3 is TGTGCCAGTAGTAACCCAGGGAAAGGGATATTTGAGGCTTTCTTT. Its protein is CASSNPGKGIFEAFF. The rearrangement links TRBV19 to TRBJ1-1, with TRBD1 as a possible D gene (5 bases). The CDR3 has 15 amino acids. The V end lost 4 bases, the J end lost 11 bases, and 23 bases lay between the germline ends. The germline CDR1 and CDR2 sequences are LNHDA and SQIVND (reference sequence).

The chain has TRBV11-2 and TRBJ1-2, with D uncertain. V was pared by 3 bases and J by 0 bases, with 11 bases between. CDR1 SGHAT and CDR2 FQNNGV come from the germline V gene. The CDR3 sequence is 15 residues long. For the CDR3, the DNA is TGTGCCAGCAGCTTGGCGGCAGATGCTAACTATGGCTACACCTTC. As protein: CASSLAADANYGYTF.

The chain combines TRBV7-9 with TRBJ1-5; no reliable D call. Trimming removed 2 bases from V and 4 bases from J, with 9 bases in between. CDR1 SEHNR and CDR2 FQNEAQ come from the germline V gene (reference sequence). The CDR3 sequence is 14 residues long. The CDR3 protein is CASSLLGINQPQHF. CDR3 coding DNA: TGTGCCAGCAGCTTATTGGGCATAAATCAGCCCCAGCATTTT.

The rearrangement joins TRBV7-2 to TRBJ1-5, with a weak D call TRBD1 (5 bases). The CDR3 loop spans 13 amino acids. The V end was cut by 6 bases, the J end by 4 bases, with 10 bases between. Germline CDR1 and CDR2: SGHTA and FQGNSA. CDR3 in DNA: TGTGCCAGCAGGGCAGGGTTAAATCAGCCCCAGCATTTT. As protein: CASRAGLNQPQHF.

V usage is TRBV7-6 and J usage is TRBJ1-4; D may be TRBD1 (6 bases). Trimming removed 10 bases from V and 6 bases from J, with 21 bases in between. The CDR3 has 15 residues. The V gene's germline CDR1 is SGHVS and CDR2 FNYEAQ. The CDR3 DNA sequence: TGTGCCACCAACCCGGGGGGGGGCGCCGATGAAAAACTGTTTTTT. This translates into CATNPGGGADEKLFF.

CDR3: CASSYAPSGEAFF. In nucleotides, the CDR3 is TGTGCCAGCAGTTACGCTCCGAGCGGTGAAGCTTTCTTT. J is TRBJ1-1 and V is TRBV6-5; no clear D gene. The germline V gene has CDR1 MNHEY and CDR2 SVGAGI. V lost 2 bases and J lost 7, with 11 bases in between. This CDR3 region has 13 residues.

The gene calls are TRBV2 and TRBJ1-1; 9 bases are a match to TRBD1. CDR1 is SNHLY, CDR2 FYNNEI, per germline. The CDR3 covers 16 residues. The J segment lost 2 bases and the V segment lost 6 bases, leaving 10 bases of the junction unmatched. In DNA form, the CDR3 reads TGTGCCAGCAGGGAGACCGGGACAGGGAGAAACACTGAAGCTTTCTTT. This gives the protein CASRETGTGRNTEAFF.

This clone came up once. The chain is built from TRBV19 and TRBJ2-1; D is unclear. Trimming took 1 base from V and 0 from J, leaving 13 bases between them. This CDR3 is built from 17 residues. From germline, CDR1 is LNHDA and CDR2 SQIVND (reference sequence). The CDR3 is CASSIGLIASSYNEQFF. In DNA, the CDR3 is TGTGCCAGTAGTATAGGATTGATAGCAAGCTCCTACAATGAGCAGTTCTTC.

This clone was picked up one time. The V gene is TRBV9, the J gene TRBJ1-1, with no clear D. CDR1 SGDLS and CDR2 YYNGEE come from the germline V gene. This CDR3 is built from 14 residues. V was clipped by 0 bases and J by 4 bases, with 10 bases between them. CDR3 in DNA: TGTGCCAGCAGCGTAGTCGGCGGTGGCACTGAAGCTTTCTTT. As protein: CASSVVGGGTEAFF. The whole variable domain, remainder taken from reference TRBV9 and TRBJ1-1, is DSGVTQTPKHLITATGQRVTLRCSPRSGDLSVYWYQQSLDQGLQFLIQYYNGEERAKGNILERFSAQQFPDLHSELNLSSLELGDSALYFCASSVVGGGTEAFFGQGTRLTVV.

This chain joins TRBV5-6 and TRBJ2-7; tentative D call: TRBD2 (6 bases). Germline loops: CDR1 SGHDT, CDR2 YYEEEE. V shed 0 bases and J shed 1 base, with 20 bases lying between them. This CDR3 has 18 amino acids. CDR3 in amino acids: CASSLAPGGDVISYEQYF. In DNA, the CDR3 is TGTGCCAGCAGCTTGGCCCCCGGCGGGGATGTGATTTCCTACGAGCAGTACTTC.

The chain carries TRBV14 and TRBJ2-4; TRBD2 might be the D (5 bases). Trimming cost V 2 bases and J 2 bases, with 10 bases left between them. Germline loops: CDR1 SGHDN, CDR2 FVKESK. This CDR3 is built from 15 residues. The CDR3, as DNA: TGTGCCAGCAGCCAACAGGAGGCCACCAAAAACATTCAGTACTTC. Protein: CASSQQEATKNIQYF.

This CDR3 reads CASSEGSGGGYTF. In DNA, the CDR3 is TGTGCCAGCAGTGAAGGGTCAGGGGGTGGCTACACCTTC. The chain recombines TRBV2 with TRBJ1-2; 7 bases line up with TRBD1. This CDR3 region has 13 residues. With 1 base clipped from V and 7 bases from J, the junction kept 3 bases outside the gene matches. The germline V gene encodes CDR1 SNHLY and CDR2 FYNNEI. Filled out from reference TRBV2 and TRBJ1-2, the complete variable domain reads EPEVTQTPSHQVTQMGQEVILRCVPISNHLYFYWYRQILGQKVEFLVSFYNNEISEKSEIFDDQFSVERPDGSNFTLKIRSTKLEDSAMYFCASSEGSGGGYTFGSGTRLTVV.

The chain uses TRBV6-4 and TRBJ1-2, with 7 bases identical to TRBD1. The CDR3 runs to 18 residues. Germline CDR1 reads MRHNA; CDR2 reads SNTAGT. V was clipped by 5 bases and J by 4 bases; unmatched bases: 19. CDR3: CASSPDRDRAYSSYGYTF. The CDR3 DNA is TGTGCCAGCAGTCCCGATCGAGACAGGGCCTACTCCTCCTATGGCTACACCTTC.